Each of the 10 T cell receptor beta chains below was sequenced from the same sample in a study of shared clonotypes between healthy human individuals. Generated by immunoSEQ multiplex PCR, the TCRdb table keeps only in-frame clones and is missing some. Of some 900,000 clones in the sample, 70% to 85% were seen once. Sequencing input: memory CD4+ T cells sorted from blood. Regarding subset: CD45RA-negative fraction. These receptors came from a young man in good health.

In nucleotides, the CDR3 is TGTGCCACCAGCAGAGAACAGGGTATATACGAGCAGTACTTC. As protein: CATSREQGIYEQYF. This chain uses TRBV15 with TRBJ2-7; the D gene is possibly TRBD1 (6 bases). The ends were cut back, 0 bases at V and 4 bases at J, with 10 bases in the middle. The germline gives CDR1 LNHNV, CDR2 YYDKDF (reference sequence). CDR3 size: 14 residues.

As concerns this clone: This could be a read error, since a much larger clone is one nucleotide away. The chain couples TRBV6-5 to TRBJ2-2; no definite D call. V gave up 6 bases and J gave up 2 bases, with 4 bases separating them. Germline V gives CDR1 MNHEY, CDR2 SVGAGI. The CDR3 is 12 residues long. The CDR3 region has the DNA TGTGCCAGCAGCTCCAACACCGGGGAGCTGTTTTTT. Translated: CASSSNTGELFF.

CDR3 protein: CASSLEGQGAIGANVLTF. CDR3 DNA: TGTGCCAGCAGCTTGGAGGGACAGGGCGCCATTGGGGCCAACGTCCTGACTTTC. The chain couples TRBV5-6 to TRBJ2-6; TRBD1 agrees at 9 bases. Germline CDR1 is SGHDT and CDR2 is YYEEEE. CDR3 length: 18 residues. The V gene end was trimmed by 0 bases and the J gene end by 3 bases; junction bases not matched to a gene: 7.

The rearrangement joins TRBV4-1 to TRBJ2-1; D is ambiguous. This CDR3 has 14 residues. Germline values: CDR1 MGHRA, CDR2 YSYEKL. The ends were cut back, 1 base at V and 6 bases at J, with 10 bases in the middle. This chain's CDR3 is CASSQVGQSNEQFF. The CDR3 DNA reads as TGCGCCAGCAGCCAAGTAGGGCAGTCCAATGAGCAGTTCTTC.

The rearrangement joins TRBV4-1 to TRBJ1-6; D is unresolved. There are 16 residues in the CDR3. Trimming stripped 1 base from V and 7 bases from J, with 14 bases between. Germline CDR1 reads MGHRA; CDR2 reads YSYEKL. As DNA, the CDR3 is TGCGCCAGCAGCCAAGGAGAGGGAATATACAATTCACCCCTCCACTTT. Its translation: CASSQGEGIYNSPLHF.

The chain employs TRBV5-1 and TRBJ2-1; 11 bases map to TRBD2. Germline V CDR1 and CDR2: SGHRS, YFSETQ. This CDR3 comprises 16 residues. V was pared by 0 bases and J by 4 bases, with 3 bases of the junction left unmatched. The CDR3 DNA reads as TGCGCCAGCAGCTTGGCCGTAGCGGGAGGGTACAATGAGCAGTTCTTC. Its translation: CASSLAVAGGYNEQFF.

This clone was observed once. This chain uses TRBV19 with TRBJ2-7; 10 bases match TRBD1. Germline V gene data show CDR1 as LNHDA and CDR2 as SQIVND (reference sequence). V lost 9 bases to trimming and J lost 4 bases; unmatched junction nucleotides: 6. This CDR3 region has 13 residues. CDR3 protein: CASAGTGVYEQYF. Here the CDR3 DNA reads TGTGCCAGCGCCGGGACAGGGGTTTACGAGCAGTACTTC. Together with reference TRBV19 and TRBJ2-7, the CDR3 gives the full variable domain: DGGITQSPKYLFRKEGQNVTLSCEQNLNHDAMYWYRQDPGQGLRLIYYSQIVNDFQKGDIAEGYSVSREKKESFPLTVTSAQKNPTAFYLCASAGTGVYEQYFGPGTRLTVT.

This clone has a handful of counts. DNA of the CDR3: TGTGCCAGCTCACAGGGACAGGGCTCCTACAATGAGCAGTTCTTC. This gives the protein CASSQGQGSYNEQFF. The rearrangement uses TRBV18 and TRBJ2-1, with 9 bases identical to TRBD1. J gave up 0 bases and V 4 bases, and 1 base lay outside the gene matches. The CDR3 loop spans 15 amino acids. Germline V gene lookup returns CDR1 KGHSH and CDR2 LQKENI.

This clone appeared a few times. This chain joins TRBV4-3 and TRBJ1-6; D not certain. The V gene lost 0 bases and the J gene lost 9 bases, with 6 bases spanning the gap. This CDR3 is built from 13 residues. From germline, CDR1 is LGHNA and CDR2 YSLEER. This CDR3 reads CASSQEEGSPLHF. The CDR3 DNA is TGCGCCAGCAGCCAAGAGGAGGGTTCACCCCTCCACTTT.

The chain carries TRBV2 and TRBJ2-3; 11 nucleotides line up with TRBD2. CDR1 SNHLY and CDR2 FYNNEI come from the germline V gene. The CDR3 runs to 18 residues. Trimming cost V 4 bases and J 1 base; bases outside gene matches: 10. The CDR3 sequence is CASSVRLAGTRGTDTQYF. In nucleotides, the CDR3 is TGTGCCAGCAGTGTGAGACTAGCGGGAACGAGAGGCACAGATACGCAGTATTTT.